This T cell receptor beta chain originates from a study of T-cell reconstitution after alpha-beta-depleted transplantation in children. Unique molecular identifiers were used to barcode this TCRbeta library. MiXCR, applied by TCRdb to the PCR reads, yields one record per CDR3 protein. The data hold 500,000 to 600,000 distinct CDR3 sequences, with 32% observed a single time. The CDR3 contains 15 residues. Germline CDR1 reads SQVTM; CDR2 reads ANQGSEA. Trimming took 4 bases from V and 2 from J; bases not matched to a gene: 7. J is TRBJ1-3 and V is TRBV29-1; 8 bases match TRBD1. The TCR sequence derives from a human donor who donated a stem cell graft to a child with aplastic anemia. The sequencing here drew on PBMCs from the stem cell graft donor, taken from the stem cell graft. CDR3 DNA: TGCAGCGTTGGACCATCGGACAGGGCTGGAAACACCATATATTTT. This translates into CSVGPSDRAGNTIYF.